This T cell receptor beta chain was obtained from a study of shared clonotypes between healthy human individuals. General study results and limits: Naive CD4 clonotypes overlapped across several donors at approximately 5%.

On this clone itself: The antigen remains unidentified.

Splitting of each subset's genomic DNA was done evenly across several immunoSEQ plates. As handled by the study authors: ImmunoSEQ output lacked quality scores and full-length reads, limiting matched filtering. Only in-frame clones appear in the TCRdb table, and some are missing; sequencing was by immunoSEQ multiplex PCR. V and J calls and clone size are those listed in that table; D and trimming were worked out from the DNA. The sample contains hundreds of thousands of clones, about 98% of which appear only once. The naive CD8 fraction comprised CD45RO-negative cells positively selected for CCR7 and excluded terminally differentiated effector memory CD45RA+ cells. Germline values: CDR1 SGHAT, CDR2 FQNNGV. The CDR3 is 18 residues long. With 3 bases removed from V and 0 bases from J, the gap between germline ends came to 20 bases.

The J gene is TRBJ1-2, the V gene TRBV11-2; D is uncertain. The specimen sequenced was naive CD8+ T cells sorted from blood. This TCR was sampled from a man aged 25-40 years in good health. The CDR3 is CASSFKAGSGGANYGYTF. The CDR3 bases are TGTGCCAGCAGCTTTAAGGCGGGGTCGGGTGGAGCTAACTATGGCTACACCTTC.